The 7 T cell receptor beta chains listed next were all sequenced from one sample in a study of T cell repertoires in cytomegalovirus infection. TCRdb called the reads again in MiXCR, with one record for every CDR3 protein. The sample includes approximately 990,000 distinct CDR3 sequences, roughly 30% of them seen just once. Their target antigens are unknown. The sequenced sample was cultured CD8+ T cells from PBMCs, obtained from culture after CMV antigen stimulation. The receptor source for this set is a human donor in good health (CMV status not recorded). Some clones in this sample may be carry-over from other donors' samples.

This sequence joins TRBV20-1 and TRBJ1-1, with a possible D match to TRBD1 (5 bases). The germline V gene has CDR1 DFQATT and CDR2 SNEGSKA (reference sequence). CDR3 length: 14 amino acids. Trimming took off 1 base at V and 1 base at J, with 10 bases between the two ends. CDR3: CSARALGQNTEAFF. The CDR3 DNA sequence: TGCAGTGCTAGAGCTCTAGGACAGAACACTGAAGCTTTCTTT.

This clonotype was detected a few times. The CDR3 spells CASSLELGSGETQYF. The CDR3 DNA reads TGCGCCAGCAGCCTAGAATTAGGGAGCGGAGAGACCCAGTACTTC. V gene TRBV4-1 combines with J gene TRBJ2-5, with a possible D match to TRBD2 (5 bases). Trimming stripped 4 bases from V and 4 bases from J, with 16 bases between. The germline V gene encodes CDR1 MGHRA and CDR2 YSYEKL. This CDR3 comprises 15 residues.

The table lists this clonotype with many counts. The chain carries TRBV7-8 and TRBJ1-5, with TRBD1 matching over 8 bases. The germline V gene has CDR1 SGHVS and CDR2 FQNEAQ. This CDR3 contains 14 residues. V shed 3 bases and J 5 bases; nucleotides not matched to a gene: 3. Here the CDR3 reads CASSLDRVDQPQHF. The CDR3 nucleotides are TGTGCCAGCAGCTTGGACAGGGTGGATCAGCCCCAGCATTTT.

The rearrangement uses TRBV6-1 and TRBJ2-7, with TRBD1 matching over 9 bases. Germline V gene sequence: CDR1 MNHNS, CDR2 SASEGT. V shed 6 bases, J shed 4 bases, and the junction held 7 bases outside the gene matches. This CDR3 contains 14 residues. CDR3 bases: TGTGCCAGCAGGGAAACAGGGGGCGCGTACGAGCAGTACGTC. Translating gives CASRETGGAYEQYV.

The rearrangement joins TRBV20-1 to TRBJ2-6; D may be TRBD1 or TRBD2 (8 bases each). Looked up from germline, CDR1 is DFQATT and CDR2 is SNEGSKA (reference sequence). V gave up 4 bases and J gave up 0 bases, with 16 bases separating them. The CDR3 runs 17 residues. The CDR3 nucleotides are TGCAGTGCTACCAGGACAGGGACTAGCTCTGGGGCCAACGTCCTGACTTTC. Protein sequence: CSATRTGTSSGANVLTF.

This clonotype was recorded a few times. The chain has TRBV7-2 and TRBJ1-1, with a possible D match to TRBD1 (5 bases). Germline V gives CDR1 SGHTA, CDR2 FQGNSA. Trimming removed 2 bases from V and 7 bases from J, with 20 bases in between. This CDR3 region has 16 residues. The CDR3 is CASSLIWVQGLFEAFF. The CDR3 DNA reads TGTGCCAGCAGCTTAATTTGGGTCCAGGGATTATTTGAAGCTTTCTTT.

CDR3: CASSLGAGGPRFF. The DNA for the CDR3 is TGTGCCAGCAGCTTAGGGGCGGGGGGGCCCCGGTTCTTC. The chain is built from TRBV7-9 and TRBJ2-1; 9 bases map to TRBD2. Germline CDR1 SEHNR, CDR2 FQNEAQ (reference sequence). The CDR3 runs to 13 residues. Unmatched junction bases numbered 7, after V lost 1 base and J lost 15 bases. The full variable domain, rest sourced from reference TRBV7-9 and TRBJ2-1, is DTGVSQNPRHKITKRGQNVTFRCDPISEHNRLYWYRQTLGQGPEFLTYFQNEAQLEKSRLLSDRFSAERPKGSFSTLEIQRTEQGDSAMYLCASSLGAGGPRFFGPGTRLTVL.